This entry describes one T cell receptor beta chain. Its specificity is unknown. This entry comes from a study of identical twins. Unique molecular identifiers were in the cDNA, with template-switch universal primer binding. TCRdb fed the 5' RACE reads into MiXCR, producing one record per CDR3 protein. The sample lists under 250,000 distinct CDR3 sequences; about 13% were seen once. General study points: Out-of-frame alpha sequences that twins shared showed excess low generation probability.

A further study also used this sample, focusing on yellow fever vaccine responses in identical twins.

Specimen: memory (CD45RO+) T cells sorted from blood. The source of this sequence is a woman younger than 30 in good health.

Written as DNA, the CDR3 is TGTGCCAGCAGCTCGGGGCGGAATACGCAGTATTTT. As protein: CASSSGRNTQYF. The chain has TRBV11-2 and TRBJ2-3; D may be TRBD1 or TRBD2 (5 bases each). Germline-derived CDR1 and CDR2 are SGHAT and FQNNGV. This CDR3 is 12 amino acids long. Trimming took off 4 bases at V and 7 bases at J, with 9 bases between the two ends.